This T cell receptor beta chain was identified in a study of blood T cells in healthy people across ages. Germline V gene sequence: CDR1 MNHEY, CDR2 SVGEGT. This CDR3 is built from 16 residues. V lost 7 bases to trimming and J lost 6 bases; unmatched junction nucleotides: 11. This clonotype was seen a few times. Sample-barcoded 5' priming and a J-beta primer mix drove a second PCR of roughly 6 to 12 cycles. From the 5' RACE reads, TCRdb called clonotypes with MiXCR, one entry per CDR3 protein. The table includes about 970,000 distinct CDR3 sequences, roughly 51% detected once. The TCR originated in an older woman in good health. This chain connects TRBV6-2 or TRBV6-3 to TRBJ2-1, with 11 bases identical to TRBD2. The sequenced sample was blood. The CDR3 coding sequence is TGTGCCAGCAATACCTTAGCGGGAGGGATTGGCAATGAGCAGTTCTTC. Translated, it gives CASNTLAGGIGNEQFF.